The entry that follows covers one TCR beta chain sequence. The sample holds one count of this clone. Its antigen remains undetermined. No base-level quality is on record; no much larger clone is a single base apart. TCR CDR3 regions were amplified from genomic DNA by multiplex PCR using the deep immunoSEQ assay. Genomic DNA extracted from each cell subset was distributed evenly over all wells of several immunoSEQ 96-well plates, and each plate served as one replicate. Each replicate PCR for sorted subsets received around 200 ng genomic DNA, equal to tens of thousands of T cell genomes. The purified libraries were quantified using a Qubit 3.0 fluorometer, sized with a Bioanalyzer 2100, and then quantified again using the KAPA Library Quantification kit. A separate single-read 150-cycle Illumina NextSeq 550 flow cell was used to sequence each immunoSEQ 96-well plate. Per the authors' processing: Because the immunoSEQ output included only junctional sequences and no quality scores, the filtering could not be the same as the filtering used for full-length reads. To assign V/J genes and CDR3, sequences were annotated against IMGT germline references using PyIR, a Python wrapper for IgBLAST v1.9. Reads with weak V/J assignments (E-value above 1e-6), missing CDR3, stop codons, out-of-frame junctions, or ambiguous translated residues were removed. A V3J clonotype was defined by an identical inferred V gene, J gene, and CDR3 amino acid sequence. The percentage overlap between two repertoires was calculated by dividing the number of shared unique clonotypes by the size of the smaller repertoire. Three approaches were used to assess repertoire richness: RTK rarefaction, the Chao1 estimator, and Recon v2.1 estimates of unobserved clonotypes. Generation probabilities were computed with OLGA for all TCRbeta clonotypes obtained by the gDNA method from four donors. The table was pulled from immuneACCESS by TCRdb, which kept in-frame rearrangements only. Such tables lose some clones; where checked, under half of the loss comes from unresolved V genes, and the rest has no known cause. D and trimming come from the DNA, and the V and J calls and clone size come from that table. This sample is represented by over 2 million clones; around 95% of them were singletons. The biggest ten clones account for approximately 0.13% of the sample.

The data are from a study of shared clonotypes between healthy human individuals (TCRdb year 2020). About the investigation overall: The cohort comprised a couple of women and a few men aged 18 to 49 years. To increase sequencing depth and limit assay-specific biases, different laboratories used diverse techniques to prepare libraries and sequence TCR repertoires. Between about 0.8 and 9 billion PBMCs per donor were obtained by leukapheresis. Blood TCR repertoires of roughly five healthy adults were deeply sequenced to estimate repertoire size and the extent of clonotype sharing between individuals. For each donor, three plates each were used for CD4 naive and CD4 memory, two plates were used for CD8 naive, and one plate was used for CD8 memory. Overall study outcomes, separate from this receptor: The small number of donors limited the genetic and exposure-history diversity represented. Rarefaction of sorted-subset datasets indicated incomplete sequencing despite the large sequencing depth. Pairwise subsampling led to the expectation that sequencing depth would affect the degree of clonotype sharing among donors. Compared with non-shared clonotypes, the clonotypes found in all four sorted-subset donors had higher generation probabilities. Naive subsets generally had larger estimated clonotype richness than memory subsets did. Only blood was sampled, and tissue TCR repertoires likely differ from those in blood. When a few donors were compared, the shared fraction of clonotypes was about 5% for naive CD4, approximately 3.5% for naive CD8, about 2.5% for memory CD4, and less than 0.45% for memory CD8.

CDR1 and CDR2 (GTSNPN, SVGIG) derive from the germline V gene (reference sequence). The junction shows trimming of 2 bases on V and 2 bases on J, plus 12 bases between the germline ends. Measured from the cysteine to the phenylalanine, the CDR3 is 14 residues long. The retained sequence is limited to the CDR3, 42 bases, with the frame set at the first base. The donors were healthy, HIV-negative adults who had no recently reported acute infections or vaccinations. Only Caucasian adults living in Nashville, Tennessee, USA were represented among the donors. CD4+ T cells were enriched by magnetic negative selection, after which naive cells were positively selected on CD45RA and the negative fraction was taken as the memory subset. After blood collection by leukapheresis, PBMCs were isolated using Ficoll-Histopaque density gradient centrifugation and then cryopreserved in the vapor phase of liquid nitrogen. Purity and quantity of every magnetically sorted T cell population were checked by analytical flow cytometry. Each sorted fraction had its genomic DNA isolated and then quantified by UV absorbance on a Nanodrop 2000c.

Sequencing was carried out using naive CD4+ T cells sorted from blood. Reading the label with the study, this specimen's cell subset or site is: CD45RA+ positively selected. The sequence was obtained from a man aged 18 to 29 in good health. The chain links TRBV30 with TRBJ2-5; perhaps TRBD1 is the D gene, with 5 bases matching. The CDR3 corresponds to CAWSSGARQETQYF. The DNA sequence is as follows: TGTGCCTGGAGTAGTGGGGCAAGACAAGAGACCCAGTACTTC.